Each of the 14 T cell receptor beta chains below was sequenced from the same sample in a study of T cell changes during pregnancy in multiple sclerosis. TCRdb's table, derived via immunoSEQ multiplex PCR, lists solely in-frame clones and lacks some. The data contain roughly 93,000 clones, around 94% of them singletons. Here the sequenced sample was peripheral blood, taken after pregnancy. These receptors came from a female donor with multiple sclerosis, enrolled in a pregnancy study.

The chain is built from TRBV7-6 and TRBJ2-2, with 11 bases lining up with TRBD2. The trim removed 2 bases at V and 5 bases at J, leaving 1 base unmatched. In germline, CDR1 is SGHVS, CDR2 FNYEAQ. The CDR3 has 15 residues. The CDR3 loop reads CASSLLAGGTGELFF. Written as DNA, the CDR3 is TGTGCCAGCAGCTTATTAGCGGGAGGGACCGGGGAGCTGTTTTTT.

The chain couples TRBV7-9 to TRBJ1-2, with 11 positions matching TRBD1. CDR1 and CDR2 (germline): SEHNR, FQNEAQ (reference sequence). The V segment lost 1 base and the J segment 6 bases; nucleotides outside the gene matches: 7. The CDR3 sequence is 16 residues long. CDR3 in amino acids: CASSLDPVGQGDGYTF. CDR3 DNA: TGTGCCAGCAGCTTAGATCCCGTGGGACAGGGGGATGGCTACACCTTC. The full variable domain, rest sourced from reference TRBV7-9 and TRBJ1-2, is DTGVSQNPRHKITKRGQNVTFRCDPISEHNRLYWYRQTLGQGPEFLTYFQNEAQLEKSRLLSDRFSAERPKGSFSTLEIQRTEQGDSAMYLCASSLDPVGQGDGYTFGSGTRLTVV.

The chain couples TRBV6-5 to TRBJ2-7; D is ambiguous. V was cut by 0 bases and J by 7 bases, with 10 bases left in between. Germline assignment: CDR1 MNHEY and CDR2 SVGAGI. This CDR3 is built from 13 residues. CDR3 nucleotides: TGTGCCAGCAGTTACTCGTCCTCCCTTGAGCAGTACTTC. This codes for CASSYSSSLEQYF.

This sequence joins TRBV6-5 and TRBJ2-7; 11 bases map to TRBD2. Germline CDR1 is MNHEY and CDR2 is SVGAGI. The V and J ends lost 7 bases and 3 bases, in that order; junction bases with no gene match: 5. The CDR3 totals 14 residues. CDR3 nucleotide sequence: TGTGCCAGCACCCTAGGACTAGCGGGCTACGAGCAGTACTTC. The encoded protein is CASTLGLAGYEQYF.

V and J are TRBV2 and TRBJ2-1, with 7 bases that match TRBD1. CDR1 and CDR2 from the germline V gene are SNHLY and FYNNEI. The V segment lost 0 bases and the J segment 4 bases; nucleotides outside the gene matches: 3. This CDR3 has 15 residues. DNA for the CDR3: TGTGCCAGCAGTGAAGCGGGGACAGCATACAATGAGCAGTTCTTC. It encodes CASSEAGTAYNEQFF. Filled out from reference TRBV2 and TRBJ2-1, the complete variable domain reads EPEVTQTPSHQVTQMGQEVILRCVPISNHLYFYWYRQILGQKVEFLVSFYNNEISEKSEIFDDQFSVERPDGSNFTLKIRSTKLEDSAMYFCASSEAGTAYNEQFFGPGTRLTVL.

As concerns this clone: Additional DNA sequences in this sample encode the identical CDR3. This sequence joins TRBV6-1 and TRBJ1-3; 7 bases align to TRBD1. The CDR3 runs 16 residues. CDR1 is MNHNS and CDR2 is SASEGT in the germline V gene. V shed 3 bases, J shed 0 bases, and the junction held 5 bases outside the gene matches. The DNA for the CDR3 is TGTGCCAGCAGTGAGCAACAGGGGCTCTCTGGAAACACCATATATTTT. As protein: CASSEQQGLSGNTIYF.

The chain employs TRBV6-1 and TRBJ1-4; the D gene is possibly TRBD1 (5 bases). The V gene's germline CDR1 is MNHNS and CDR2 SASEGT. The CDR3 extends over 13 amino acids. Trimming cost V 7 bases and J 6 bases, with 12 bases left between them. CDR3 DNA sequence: TGTGCCAGCACACAGGTGTTCCATGAAAAACTGTTTTTT. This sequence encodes CASTQVFHEKLFF.

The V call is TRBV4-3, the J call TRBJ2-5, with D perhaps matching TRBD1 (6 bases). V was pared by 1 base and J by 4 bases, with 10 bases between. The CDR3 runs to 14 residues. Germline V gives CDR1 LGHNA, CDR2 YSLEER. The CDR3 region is CASSQAGRGETQYF. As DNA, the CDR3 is TGCGCCAGCAGCCAAGCGGGCAGGGGAGAGACCCAGTACTTC.

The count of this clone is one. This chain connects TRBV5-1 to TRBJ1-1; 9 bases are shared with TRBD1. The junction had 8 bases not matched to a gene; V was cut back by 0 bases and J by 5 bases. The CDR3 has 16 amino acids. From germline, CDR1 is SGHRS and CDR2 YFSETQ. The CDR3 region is CASSLDASGTGTEAFF. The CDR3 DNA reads TGCGCCAGCAGCTTGGATGCGTCCGGGACAGGGACTGAAGCTTTCTTT.

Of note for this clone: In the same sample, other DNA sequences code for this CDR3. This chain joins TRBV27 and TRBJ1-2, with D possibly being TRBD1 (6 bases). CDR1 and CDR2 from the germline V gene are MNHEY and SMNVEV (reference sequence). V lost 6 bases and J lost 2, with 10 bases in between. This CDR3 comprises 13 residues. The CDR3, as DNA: TGTGCCAGCAGCCTACAGGGAAACTATGGCTACACCTTC. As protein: CASSLQGNYGYTF.

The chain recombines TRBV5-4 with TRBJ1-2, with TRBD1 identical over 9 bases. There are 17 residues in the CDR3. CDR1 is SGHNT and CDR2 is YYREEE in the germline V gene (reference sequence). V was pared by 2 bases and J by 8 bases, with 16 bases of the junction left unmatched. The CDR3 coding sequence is TGTGCCAGCAGCTTAGACAGGGGGATGATTCGAAGGCAGGGCTACACCTTC. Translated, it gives CASSLDRGMIRRQGYTF. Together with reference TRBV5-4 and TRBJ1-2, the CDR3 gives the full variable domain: ETGVTQSPTHLIKTRGQQVTLRCSSQSGHNTVSWYQQALGQGPQFIFQYYREEENGRGNFPPRFSGLQFPNYSSELNVNALELDDSALYLCASSLDRGMIRRQGYTFGSGTRLTVV.

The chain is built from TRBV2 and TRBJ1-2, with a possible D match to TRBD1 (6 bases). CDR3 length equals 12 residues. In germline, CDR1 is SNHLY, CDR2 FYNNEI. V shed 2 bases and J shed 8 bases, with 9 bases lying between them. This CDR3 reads CASSELGGGYTF. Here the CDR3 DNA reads TGTGCCAGCAGTGAACTAGGGGGAGGCTACACCTTC. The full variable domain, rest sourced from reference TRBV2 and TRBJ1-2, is EPEVTQTPSHQVTQMGQEVILRCVPISNHLYFYWYRQILGQKVEFLVSFYNNEISEKSEIFDDQFSVERPDGSNFTLKIRSTKLEDSAMYFCASSELGGGYTFGSGTRLTVV.

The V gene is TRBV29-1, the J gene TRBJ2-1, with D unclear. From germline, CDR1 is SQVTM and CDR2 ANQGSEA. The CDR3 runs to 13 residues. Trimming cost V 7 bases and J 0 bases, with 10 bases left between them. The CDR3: CSAVYSSYNEQFF. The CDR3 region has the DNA TGCAGCGCCGTCTATAGCTCCTACAATGAGCAGTTCTTC.

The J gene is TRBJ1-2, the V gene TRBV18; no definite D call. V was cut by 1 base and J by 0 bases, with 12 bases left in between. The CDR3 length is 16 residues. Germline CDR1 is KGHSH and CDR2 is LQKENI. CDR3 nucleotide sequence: TGTGCCAGCTCACCACTCGGCGACGGAGCTAACTATGGCTACACCTTC. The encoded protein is CASSPLGDGANYGYTF.